These 18 T cell receptor beta chains were all obtained from the same sample, sequenced in a study of identifying expanded T cells in peripheral blood. Clones were sequenced by immunoSEQ multiplex PCR, and TCRdb holds only the in-frame ones, with some missing. This table has 55,000 to 80,000 clones, around four fifths appearing once. The specimen sequenced was blood. The receptor set was obtained from a person aged 18-70 years in good health.

V is TRBV7-8 and J is TRBJ1-5; D perhaps matches TRBD1 (6 bases). Trimming shortened V by 2 bases and J by 4 bases, and 12 bases separated the two germline ends. CDR3 length equals 15 residues. Germline CDR1 reads SGHVS; CDR2 reads FQNEAQ. CDR3 sequence reads: CASSLIWQGNQPQHF. The DNA of the CDR3 is TGTGCCAGCAGCTTAATATGGCAGGGGAATCAGCCCCAGCATTTT.

V gene TRBV29-1 combines with J gene TRBJ1-2, with 8 bases aligning to TRBD1. From germline, CDR1 is SQVTM and CDR2 ANQGSEA. The CDR3 totals 12 residues. V dropped 7 bases and J dropped 5; count of bases not matched to a gene: 6. CDR3 loop: CSAQDREYGYTF. CDR3 nucleotides: TGCAGCGCCCAGGACAGGGAATATGGCTACACCTTC.

This clone has a single count. The gene calls are TRBV4-2 and TRBJ1-1, with 7 bases that match TRBD1. Losses at the gene ends were 1 base for V and 3 bases for J; bases not matched to a gene: 2. CDR3 length: 14 residues. Germline CDR1 and CDR2: LGHNA and YNFKEQ. The CDR3 here is CASSQVGTDTEAFF. CDR3 nucleotide sequence: TGTGCCAGCAGCCAAGTCGGGACAGACACTGAAGCTTTCTTT.

This chain connects TRBV5-4 to TRBJ2-1; no firm D call. The CDR3 runs to 13 residues. Looked up from germline, CDR1 is SGHNT and CDR2 is YYREEE (reference sequence). Trimming removed 0 bases at V and 10 bases at J, with 11 bases between. The CDR3 spells CASSLVRVSEQFF. In DNA form, the CDR3 reads TGTGCCAGCAGCTTGGTAAGGGTCTCAGAGCAGTTCTTC.

V and J are TRBV2 and TRBJ2-1, with 13 nucleotides matching TRBD2. This CDR3 spans 15 amino acids. The V segment lost 7 bases and the J segment 8 bases; nucleotides outside the gene matches: 8. Per the germline V gene, CDR1 is SNHLY and CDR2 is FYNNEI. The CDR3 loop reads CASKGTSGREYEQFF. The CDR3 DNA reads TGTGCCAGCAAGGGAACTAGCGGGAGGGAATATGAGCAGTTCTTC.

In this sample, this clone turned up once. The V call is TRBV5-1, the J call TRBJ2-2; 9 nucleotides match TRBD2. The V segment lost 5 bases and the J segment 4 bases; nucleotides outside the gene matches: 9. The germline V gene encodes CDR1 SGHRS and CDR2 YFSETQ. The CDR3 covers 16 residues. The CDR3 region is CASSFVAGAITGELFF. The CDR3 region has the DNA TGCGCCAGCAGTTTCGTAGCGGGGGCCATCACCGGGGAGCTGTTTTTT.

The CDR3 bases are TGTGCCAGCAGCTTGTACCCAGATAACTATGGCTACACCTTC. It specifies CASSLYPDNYGYTF. The chain employs TRBV5-6 and TRBJ1-2; no clear D gene. The CDR3 sequence is 14 residues long. Germline V gene sequence: CDR1 SGHDT, CDR2 YYEEEE. Trimming took 1 base from V and 1 from J, leaving 8 bases between them.

The V gene is TRBV7-2, the J gene TRBJ2-1, with D possibly being TRBD2 (7 bases). Germline CDR1 is SGHTA and CDR2 is FQGNSA. CDR3 length: 16 amino acids. Trimming stripped 6 bases from V and 0 bases from J, with 15 bases between. DNA for the CDR3: TGTGCCAGCAGTGTGGTGGGGGGGCCCTCCTACAATGAGCAGTTCTTC. The encoded protein is CASSVVGGPSYNEQFF. Filled out from reference TRBV7-2 and TRBJ2-1, the complete variable domain reads GAGVSQSPSNKVTEKGKDVELRCDPISGHTALYWYRQSLGQGLEFLIYFQGNSAPDKSGLPSDRFSAERTGGSVSTLTIQRTQQEDSAVYLCASSVVGGPSYNEQFFGPGTRLTVL.

The V and J genes are TRBV7-2 and TRBJ2-5, with TRBD1 matching 7 bases. The V gene's germline CDR1 is SGHTA and CDR2 FQGNSA. CDR3 length: 14 amino acids. V dropped 5 bases and J dropped 5; count of bases not matched to a gene: 8. The CDR3 region has the DNA TGTGCCAGCAGCACGCGACAGGGCCAGGAGACCCAGTACTTC. It encodes CASSTRQGQETQYF.

CDR3 residues: CASSSSTRTGNTEAFF. The CDR3 region has the DNA TGTGCCAGCAGCTCCTCGACCCGAACTGGGAACACTGAAGCTTTCTTT. The rearrangement joins TRBV28 to TRBJ1-1; D unresolved. V was clipped by 6 bases and J by 1 base, with 18 bases between them. In germline, CDR1 is MDHEN, CDR2 SYDVKM. This CDR3 has 16 amino acids.

The chain carries TRBV5-6 and TRBJ1-5, with D possibly being TRBD1 (5 bases). The CDR3 spans 16 residues. Germline V gene lookup returns CDR1 SGHDT and CDR2 YYEEEE. V was trimmed by 4 bases and J by 1 base, leaving 15 bases between them. The DNA for the CDR3 is TGTGCCAGCAGCCCCTGGGACCGATGGAGCAATCAGCCCCAGCATTTT. Translating it yields CASSPWDRWSNQPQHF.

The rearrangement links TRBV5-1 to TRBJ1-4; D is unresolved. V was cut by 7 bases and J by 5 bases, with 15 bases left in between. This CDR3 comprises 14 residues. Germline V gene lookup returns CDR1 SGHRS and CDR2 YFSETQ. Here the CDR3 reads CASQTVPGNEKLFF. The CDR3 region has the DNA TGCGCCAGCCAGACCGTCCCAGGAAATGAAAAACTGTTTTTT.

CDR3 sequence (DNA): TGTGCCAGCAGCTCGAGCGGGACAGCCTATTCACCCCTCCACTTT. The encoded protein is CASSSSGTAYSPLHF. The V gene is TRBV9, the J gene TRBJ1-6; 7 bases match TRBD1. This CDR3 region has 15 residues. J lost 8 bases, V lost 4 bases, and 9 bases had no gene match. Germline values: CDR1 SGDLS, CDR2 YYNGEE.

This clone appeared once. This chain connects TRBV9 to TRBJ1-1; D gene ambiguous. CDR1 and CDR2 (germline): SGDLS, YYNGEE. With 4 bases removed from V and 0 bases from J, the gap between germline ends came to 10 bases. The CDR3 spans 14 residues. The CDR3 is CASSSGNMNTEAFF. The CDR3 coding sequence is TGTGCCAGCAGCTCCGGGAATATGAACACTGAAGCTTTCTTT. Drawing the rest from reference TRBV9 and TRBJ1-1, the complete variable domain is DSGVTQTPKHLITATGQRVTLRCSPRSGDLSVYWYQQSLDQGLQFLIQYYNGEERAKGNILERFSAQQFPDLHSELNLSSLELGDSALYFCASSSGNMNTEAFFGQGTRLTVV.

The genes are TRBV30 and TRBJ2-2; possible D gene TRBD2, 5 bases. Germline V CDR1 and CDR2: GTSNPN, SVGIG (reference sequence). With 0 bases removed from V and 7 bases from J, the gap between germline ends came to 12 bases. This CDR3 spans 14 amino acids. The CDR3 region is CAWSVLRENGELFF. The CDR3 nucleotides are TGTGCCTGGAGTGTATTACGGGAAAACGGGGAGCTGTTTTTT.

In this sample, this clone turned up once. This chain links TRBV19 with TRBJ2-1, with a weak D call TRBD1 (5 bases). This CDR3 spans 14 amino acids. The germline V gene encodes CDR1 LNHDA and CDR2 SQIVND (reference sequence). Trimming cost V 9 bases and J 0 bases, with 12 bases left between them. DNA for the CDR3: TGTGCCAGCGCGACAGACCTCTCCTACAATGAGCAGTTCTTC. This sequence encodes CASATDLSYNEQFF.

The chain links TRBV4-3 to TRBJ1-4, with D maybe TRBD1 (5 bases). The CDR3 runs to 15 residues. With 0 bases removed from V and 7 bases from J, the gap between germline ends came to 12 bases. The germline V gene has CDR1 LGHNA and CDR2 YSLEER. The DNA for the CDR3 is TGCGCCAGCAGCCAAGAGACGGGCGGGGGTGAAAAACTGTTTTTT. Its translation is CASSQETGGGEKLFF.

The rearrangement uses TRBV23-1 and TRBJ2-7; TRBD2 aligns across 10 bases. TRBV23-1 is an ORF; its function is uncertain. CDR3 size: 19 residues. Trimming cost V 6 bases and J 5 bases; bases outside gene matches: 22. CDR3 DNA sequence: TGCGCCAGCAGCTTACGGGACAACGTCGGGCTAGCGGGAGCGAACGAGCAGTACTTC. This sequence encodes CASSLRDNVGLAGANEQYF.